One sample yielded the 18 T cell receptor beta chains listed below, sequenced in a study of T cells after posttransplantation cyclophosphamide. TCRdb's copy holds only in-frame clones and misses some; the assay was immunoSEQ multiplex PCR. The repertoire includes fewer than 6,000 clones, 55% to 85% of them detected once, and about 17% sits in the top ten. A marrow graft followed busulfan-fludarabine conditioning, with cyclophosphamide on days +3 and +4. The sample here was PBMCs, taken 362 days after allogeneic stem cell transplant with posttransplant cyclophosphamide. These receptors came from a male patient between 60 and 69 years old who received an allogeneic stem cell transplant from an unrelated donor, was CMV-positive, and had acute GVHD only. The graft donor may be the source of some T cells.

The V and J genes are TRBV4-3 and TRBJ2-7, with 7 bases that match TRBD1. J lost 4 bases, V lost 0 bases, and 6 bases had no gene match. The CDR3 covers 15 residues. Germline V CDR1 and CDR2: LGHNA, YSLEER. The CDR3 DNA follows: TGCGCCAGCAGCCAAGAAGACAGGGAATGGTACGAGCAGTACTTC. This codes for CASSQEDREWYEQYF.

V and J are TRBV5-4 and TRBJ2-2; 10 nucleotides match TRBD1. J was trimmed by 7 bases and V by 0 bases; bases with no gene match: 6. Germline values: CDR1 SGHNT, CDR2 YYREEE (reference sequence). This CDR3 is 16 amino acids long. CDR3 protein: CASSLGQGAKIGELFF. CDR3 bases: TGTGCCAGCAGCTTGGGACAGGGGGCAAAGATCGGGGAGCTGTTTTTT.

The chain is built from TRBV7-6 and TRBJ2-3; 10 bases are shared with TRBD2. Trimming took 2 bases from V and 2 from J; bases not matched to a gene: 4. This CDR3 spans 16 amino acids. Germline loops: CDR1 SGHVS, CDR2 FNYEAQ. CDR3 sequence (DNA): TGTGCCAGCAGCTTAAGCGGGGGGGGACCCACAGATACGCAGTATTTT. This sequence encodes CASSLSGGGPTDTQYF.

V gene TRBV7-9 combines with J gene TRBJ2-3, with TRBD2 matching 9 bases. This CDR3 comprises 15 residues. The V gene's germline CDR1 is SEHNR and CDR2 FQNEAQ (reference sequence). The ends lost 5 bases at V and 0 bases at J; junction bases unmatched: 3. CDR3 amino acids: CASSPSGISTDTQYF. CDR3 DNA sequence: TGTGCCAGCAGCCCTAGCGGGATTAGCACAGATACGCAGTATTTT.

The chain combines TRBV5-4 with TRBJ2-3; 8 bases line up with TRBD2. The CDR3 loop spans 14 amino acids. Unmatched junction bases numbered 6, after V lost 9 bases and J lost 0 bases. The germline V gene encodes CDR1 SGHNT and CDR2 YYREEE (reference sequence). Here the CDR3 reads CANSVAGSTDTQYF. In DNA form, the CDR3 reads TGTGCCAACTCGGTAGCGGGGAGCACAGATACGCAGTATTTT.

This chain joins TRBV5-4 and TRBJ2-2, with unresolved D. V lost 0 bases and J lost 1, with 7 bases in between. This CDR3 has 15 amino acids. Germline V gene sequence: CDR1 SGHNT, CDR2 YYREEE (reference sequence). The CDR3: CASSLAPGNTGELFF. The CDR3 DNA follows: TGTGCCAGCAGCTTGGCTCCAGGGAACACCGGGGAGCTGTTTTTT.

The CDR3 DNA reads TGTGCCAGCAGCCAAGATCGGACAGTTGACATTTACACCTTC. Protein sequence: CASSQDRTVDIYTF. The chain employs TRBV4-2 and TRBJ1-2; possibly TRBD1 for D (6 bases). CDR3 length equals 14 residues. CDR1 and CDR2 from the germline V gene are LGHNA and YNFKEQ. V was trimmed by 0 bases and J by 11 bases, leaving 16 bases between them.

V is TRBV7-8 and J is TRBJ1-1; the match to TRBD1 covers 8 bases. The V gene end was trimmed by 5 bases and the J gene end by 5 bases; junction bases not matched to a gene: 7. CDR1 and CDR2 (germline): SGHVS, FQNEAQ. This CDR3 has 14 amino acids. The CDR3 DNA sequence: TGTGCCAGCAGCCGACGAACAGGGGGAACTGAAGCTTTCTTT. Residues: CASSRRTGGTEAFF.

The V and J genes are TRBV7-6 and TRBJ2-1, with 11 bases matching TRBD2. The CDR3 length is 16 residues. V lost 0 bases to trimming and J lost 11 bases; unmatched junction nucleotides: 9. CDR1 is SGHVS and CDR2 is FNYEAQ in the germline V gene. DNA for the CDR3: TGTGCCAGCAGCTTAGCTCTAGCGGGGGGCGGTGATAAGCAGTTCTTC. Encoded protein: CASSLALAGGGDKQFF.

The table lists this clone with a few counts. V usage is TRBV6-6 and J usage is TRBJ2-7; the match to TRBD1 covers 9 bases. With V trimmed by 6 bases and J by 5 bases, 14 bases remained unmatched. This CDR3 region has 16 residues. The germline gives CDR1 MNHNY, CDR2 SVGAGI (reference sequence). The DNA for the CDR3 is TGTGCCAGCAGGACCGGGACAGGGACCTTCTTGGACGAGCAGTACTTC. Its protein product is CASRTGTGTFLDEQYF.

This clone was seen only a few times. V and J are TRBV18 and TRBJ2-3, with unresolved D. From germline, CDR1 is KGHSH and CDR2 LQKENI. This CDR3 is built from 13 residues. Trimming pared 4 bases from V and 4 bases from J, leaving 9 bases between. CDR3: CASSRVVSDTQYF. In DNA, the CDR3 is TGTGCCAGCTCACGAGTAGTTTCAGATACGCAGTATTTT.

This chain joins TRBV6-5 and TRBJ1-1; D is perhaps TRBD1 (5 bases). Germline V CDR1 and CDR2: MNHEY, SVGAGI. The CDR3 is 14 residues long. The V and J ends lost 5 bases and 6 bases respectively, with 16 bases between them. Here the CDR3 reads CASSEVSGGAEAFF. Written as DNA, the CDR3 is TGTGCCAGCAGTGAAGTCTCCGGGGGGGCTGAAGCTTTCTTT.

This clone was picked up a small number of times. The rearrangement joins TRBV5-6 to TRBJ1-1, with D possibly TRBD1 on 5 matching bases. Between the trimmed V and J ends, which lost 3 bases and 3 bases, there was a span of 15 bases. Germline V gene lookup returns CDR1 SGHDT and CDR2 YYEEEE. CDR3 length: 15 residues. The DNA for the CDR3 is TGTGCCAGCAGCTCTCCAGGGTCTCATGACACTGAAGCTTTCTTT. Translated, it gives CASSSPGSHDTEAFF.

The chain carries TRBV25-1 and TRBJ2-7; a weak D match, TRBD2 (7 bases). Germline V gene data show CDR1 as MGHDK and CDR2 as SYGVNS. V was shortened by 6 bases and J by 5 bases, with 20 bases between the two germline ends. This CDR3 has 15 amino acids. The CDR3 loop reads CASRGGAGRGHEQYF. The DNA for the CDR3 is TGTGCCAGCAGGGGGGGGGCAGGGCGGGGCCACGAGCAGTACTTC.

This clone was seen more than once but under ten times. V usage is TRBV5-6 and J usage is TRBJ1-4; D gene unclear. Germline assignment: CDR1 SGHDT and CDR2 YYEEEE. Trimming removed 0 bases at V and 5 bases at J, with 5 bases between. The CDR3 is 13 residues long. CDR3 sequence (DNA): TGTGCCAGCAGCTTGGTCCTGAATGAAAAACTGTTTTTT. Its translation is CASSLVLNEKLFF.

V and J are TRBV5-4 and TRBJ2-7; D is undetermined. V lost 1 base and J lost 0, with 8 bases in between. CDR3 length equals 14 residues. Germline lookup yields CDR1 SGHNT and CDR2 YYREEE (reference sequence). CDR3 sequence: CASSLSENSYEQYF. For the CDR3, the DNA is TGTGCCAGCAGCTTGTCGGAGAACTCCTACGAGCAGTACTTC.

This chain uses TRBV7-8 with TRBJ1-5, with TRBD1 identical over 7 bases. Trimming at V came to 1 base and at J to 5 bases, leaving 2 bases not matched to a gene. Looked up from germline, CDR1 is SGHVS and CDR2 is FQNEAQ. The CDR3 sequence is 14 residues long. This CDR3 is CASSLGTGYQPQHF. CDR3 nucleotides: TGTGCCAGCAGCTTAGGGACAGGCTATCAGCCCCAGCATTTT.

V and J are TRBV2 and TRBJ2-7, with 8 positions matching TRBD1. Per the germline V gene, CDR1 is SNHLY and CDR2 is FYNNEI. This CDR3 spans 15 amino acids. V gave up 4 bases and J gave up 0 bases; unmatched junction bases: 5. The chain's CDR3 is CASSGQGAGSYEQYF. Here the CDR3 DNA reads TGTGCCAGCAGTGGCCAGGGGGCTGGCTCCTACGAGCAGTACTTC.